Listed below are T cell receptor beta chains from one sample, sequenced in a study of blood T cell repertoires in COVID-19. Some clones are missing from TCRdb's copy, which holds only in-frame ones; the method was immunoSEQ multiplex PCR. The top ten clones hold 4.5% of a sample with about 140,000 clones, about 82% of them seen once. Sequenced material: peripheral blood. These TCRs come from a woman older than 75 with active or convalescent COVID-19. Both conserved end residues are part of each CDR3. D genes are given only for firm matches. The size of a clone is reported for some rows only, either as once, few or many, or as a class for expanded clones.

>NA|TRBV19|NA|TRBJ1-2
TGTGCCAGTGGACAGAGCTATGGCTACACCTTC
CASGQSYGYTF
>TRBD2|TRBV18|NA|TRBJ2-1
TGTGCCAGCTCACCACCGTCTAGCGGGGGGGCCATGAATGAGCAGTTCTTC
CASSPPSSGGAMNEQFF
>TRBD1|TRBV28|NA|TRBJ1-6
TGTGCCAGCCTGGACAGGGGGCCAAATTCACCCCTCCACTTT
CASLDRGPNSPLHF
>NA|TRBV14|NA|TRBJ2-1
TGTGCCAGCAGCCAATATGAGGCCAGCCCGTACAATGAGCAGTTCTTC
CASSQYEASPYNEQFF
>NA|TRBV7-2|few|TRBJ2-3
TGTGCCAGCAGCTTTAAAGGCGGGGAGGCGCAGTATTTT
CASSFKGGEAQYF
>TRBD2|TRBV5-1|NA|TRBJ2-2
TGCGCCAGCAGTACAGGCGGGAGTGGCACCGGGGAGCTGTTTTTT
CASSTGGSGTGELFF
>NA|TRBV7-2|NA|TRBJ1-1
TGTGCCAGCAGCCCGGGTCGAAACACTGAAGCTTTCTTT
CASSPGRNTEAFF
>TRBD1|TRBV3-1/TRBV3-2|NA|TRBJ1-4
TGTGCCAGCAGCCAGAGGACAGGGGGCACTAATGAAAAACTGTTTTTT
CASSQRTGGTNEKLFF
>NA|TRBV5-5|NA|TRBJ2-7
TGTGCCAGCAGCTTTACCGGGGGGCGCTACGAGCAGTACTTC
CASSFTGGRYEQYF
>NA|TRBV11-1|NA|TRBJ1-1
TGTGCCAGCAGCCGAGTCGGGGGGAACACTGAAGCTTTCTTT
CASSRVGGNTEAFF
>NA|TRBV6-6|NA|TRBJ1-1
TGTGCCAGCAGTTACCCCCAGGGCACTGAAGCTTTCTTT
CASSYPQGTEAFF
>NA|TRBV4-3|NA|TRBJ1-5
TGCGCCAGCAGCCAACAATACAGGGACAATCAGCCCCAGCATTTT
CASSQQYRDNQPQHF
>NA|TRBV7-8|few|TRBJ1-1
TGTGCCAGCAGCCGAGAGACAGGATTTAGGGAAGCTTTCTTT
CASSRETGFREAFF
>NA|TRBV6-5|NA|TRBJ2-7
TGTGCCAGCAGGCAACAGGGCCCCCTCTACGAGCAGTACTTC
CASRQQGPLYEQYF
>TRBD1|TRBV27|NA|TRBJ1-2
TGTGCCAGCAGTTTAGCCCTGGGGACAGGGGGCTCTGGCTACACCTTC
CASSLALGTGGSGYTF
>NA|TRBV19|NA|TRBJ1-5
TGTGCCAGTAGCCCGGGGAACCAAAATCGGCCCCAGCATTTT
CASSPGNQNRPQHF
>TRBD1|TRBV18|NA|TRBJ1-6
TGTGCCAGCTCACCACTGGACAGGGAGAGTAATTCACCCCTCCACTTT
CASSPLDRESNSPLHF
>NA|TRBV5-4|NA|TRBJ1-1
TGTGCCAGCAGCTCGCGGGTCCGGACTGAAGCTTTCTTT
CASSSRVRTEAFF
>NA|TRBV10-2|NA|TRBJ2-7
TGCGCCAGCAACATTTTCAAGTTCTACGAGCAGTACTTC
CASNIFKFYEQYF
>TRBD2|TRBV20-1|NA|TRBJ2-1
TGCAGTGCTAGTCGCCCCATCTCTAGCGGGGGCGGCAATGAGCAGTTCTTC
CSASRPISSGGGNEQFF
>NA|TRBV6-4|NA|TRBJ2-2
TGTGCCAGCAGTGACTCGACAGAGACTAACACCGGGGAGCTGTTTTTT
CASSDSTETNTGELFF
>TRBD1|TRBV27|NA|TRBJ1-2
TGTGCCAGCAGTCCACGGACAGGGGGTTATGGCTACACCTTC
CASSPRTGGYGYTF
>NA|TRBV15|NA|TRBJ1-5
TGTGCCACCAGCAGACGGATCCAGGGCAATCAGCCCCAGCATTTT
CATSRRIQGNQPQHF
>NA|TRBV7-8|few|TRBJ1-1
TGTGCCAGCAGCTTAGCGAGTGAAGCTTTCTTT
CASSLASEAFF
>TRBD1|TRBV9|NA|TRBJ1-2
TGTGCCAGCAGCGTAGGGACAGGGGGCGAATGGGGCTACACCTTC
CASSVGTGGEWGYTF
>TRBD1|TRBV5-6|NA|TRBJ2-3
TGTGCCAGCATCCCCAACAGGGGTCGGGCAGATACGCAGTATTTT
CASIPNRGRADTQYF
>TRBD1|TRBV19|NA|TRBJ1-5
TGTGCCAGTAGTATCGGACAGGTGACCTATCAGCCCCAGCATTTT
CASSIGQVTYQPQHF
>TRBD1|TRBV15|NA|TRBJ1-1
TGTGCCACCAGCTACCGACAGGGGGGTAACACTGAAGCTTTCTTT
CATSYRQGGNTEAFF
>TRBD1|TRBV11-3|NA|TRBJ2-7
TGTGCCAGCGGGGACAGCTACGAGCAGTACTTC
CASGDSYEQYF
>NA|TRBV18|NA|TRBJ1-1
TGTGCCAGCTCTTCCGTGGTCCAAGGGGGAAACACTGAAGCTTTCTTT
CASSSVVQGGNTEAFF
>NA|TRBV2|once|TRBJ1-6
TGTGCCAGCAGTGTGGCCTCCTATAATTCACCCCTCCACTTT
CASSVASYNSPLHF
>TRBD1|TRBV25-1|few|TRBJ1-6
TGTGCCAGCGCGCAATCCGGGACAGGTTATAATTCACCCCTCCACTTT
CASAQSGTGYNSPLHF
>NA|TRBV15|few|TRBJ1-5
TGTGCCACCAGCAGAGATCTCGGACAAAGCAATCAGCCCCAGCATTTT
CATSRDLGQSNQPQHF
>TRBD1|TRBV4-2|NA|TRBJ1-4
TGTGCCAGCAGCCAAGCCTCGGGGACAGGGGACGAAAAACTGTTTTTT
CASSQASGTGDEKLFF
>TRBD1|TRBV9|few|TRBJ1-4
TGTGCCAGCAGCTCCCTGACAGGGATGGGTGAAAAACTGTTTTTT
CASSSLTGMGEKLFF
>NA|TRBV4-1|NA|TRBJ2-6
TGCGCCAGCAGCCCAGAGTCCCGGACAACGGGGGCCAACGTCCTGACTTTC
CASSPESRTTGANVLTF
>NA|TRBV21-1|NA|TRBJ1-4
TGTGCCAGCAGTCCCAACGGCCAAGGAGGTAATGAAAAACTGTTTTTT
CASSPNGQGGNEKLFF
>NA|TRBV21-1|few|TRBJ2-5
TGTGCCAGCGACGGGGGACAGCACTCGTTTCAAGAGACCCAGTACTTC
CASDGGQHSFQETQYF
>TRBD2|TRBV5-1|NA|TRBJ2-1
TGCGCCAGCAGCCAAGGGACTACCTACAATGAGCAGTTCTTC
CASSQGTTYNEQFF
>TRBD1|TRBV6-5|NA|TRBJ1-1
TGTGCCAGCAGCCCCATGACAGGGTATAACACTGAAGCTTTCTTT
CASSPMTGYNTEAFF
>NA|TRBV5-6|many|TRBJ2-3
TGTGCCAGCAGCTTGGTCTTTTCTAGCACAGATACGCAGTATTTT
CASSLVFSSTDTQYF
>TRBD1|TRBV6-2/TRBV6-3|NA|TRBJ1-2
TGTGCCAGCAGTTCCAACCGACAGGGGAGCAACTATGGCTACACCTTC
CASSSNRQGSNYGYTF
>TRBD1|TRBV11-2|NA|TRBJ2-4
TGTGCCAGCAGCTGGATCAGGGGGCGGGGTTCAAACATTCAGTACTTC
CASSWIRGRGSNIQYF
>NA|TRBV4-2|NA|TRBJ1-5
TGTGCCAGCAGCCAAGAAGGAGATCAGCCCCAGCATTTT
CASSQEGDQPQHF
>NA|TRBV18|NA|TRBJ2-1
TGTGCCAGCTCACCCCAACCGGGGGTAAACAATGAGCAGTTCTTC
CASSPQPGVNNEQFF
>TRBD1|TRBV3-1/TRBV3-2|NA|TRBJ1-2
TGTGCCAGCAGCCCGCGGGACAGGGGCCACTATGGCTACACCTTC
CASSPRDRGHYGYTF
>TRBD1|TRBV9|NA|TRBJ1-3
TGTGCCAGCAGCGTAGGGACAGGGGGCAGCACCATATATTTT
CASSVGTGGSTIYF
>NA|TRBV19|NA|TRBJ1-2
TGTGCCAGTAGCAGGGGAGAGGGTCATAACTATGGCTACACCTTC
CASSRGEGHNYGYTF
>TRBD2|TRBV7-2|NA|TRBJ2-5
TGTGCCAGCAGCTCGCCTCGATGGAAGCGGGGGGGCTCGGCGGAGACCCAGTACTTC
CASSSPRWKRGGSAETQYF
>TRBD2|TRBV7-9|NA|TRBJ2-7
TGTGCCAGCAGCTTACTAGCGGGGGAATACGAGCAGTACTTC
CASSLLAGEYEQYF
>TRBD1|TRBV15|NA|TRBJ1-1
TGTGCCACCAGCGAAGACAGGGGGTACGCTGAAGCTTTCTTT
CATSEDRGYAEAFF
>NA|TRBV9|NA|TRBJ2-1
TGTGCCAGCAGCGTAGGTTCCAGGGCTGATGAGCAGTTCTTC
CASSVGSRADEQFF
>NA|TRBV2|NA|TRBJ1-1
TGTGCCAGCACCTCGCTCCCGGGGGACACTGAAGCTTTCTTT
CASTSLPGDTEAFF
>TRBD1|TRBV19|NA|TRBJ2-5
TGTGCCAGTACATCCCGACAGGGGCTCCAAGAGACCCAGTACTTC
CASTSRQGLQETQYF